One sample yielded the 26 T cell receptor beta chains listed below, sequenced in a study of shared clonotypes between healthy human individuals. Libraries were prepared by immunoSEQ multiplex PCR; TCRdb keeps only in-frame clonotypes and omits some of them. The repertoire holds about 2.1 million clones, with around 95% as singletons. Naive CD8 cells lacked CD45RO, underwent positive selection for CCR7 and left out terminally differentiated effector memory CD45RA+ cells. Input material: naive CD8+ T cells from PBMCs. These receptors were obtained from a man between 18 and 29 years old in good health. Some clones in this sample may be carry-over from other donors' samples.

This clone was recorded only once. The V call is TRBV28, the J call TRBJ2-5, with D tentatively TRBD1 (6 bases). V was clipped by 4 bases and J by 1 base, with 19 bases between them. There are 17 residues in the CDR3. Germline lookup yields CDR1 MDHEN and CDR2 SYDVKM. Here the CDR3 DNA reads TGTGCCAGCAGTTCGAGCCATCTAGGACAGACCCAAGAGACCCAGTACTTC. This codes for CASSSSHLGQTQETQYF.

On this clone: The same CDR3 can be traced to other DNA sequences in this sample. The chain is built from TRBV5-1 and TRBJ2-5; 7 positions agree with TRBD1. This CDR3 spans 12 amino acids. Germline CDR1 reads SGHRS; CDR2 reads YFSETQ. Trimming removed 4 bases from V and 5 bases from J; junction bases left unmatched: 2. CDR3 DNA sequence: TGCGCCAGCAGCCCCAGGGGGGAGACCCAGTACTTC. This codes for CASSPRGETQYF.

The V call is TRBV27, the J call TRBJ2-7, with 10 nucleotides matching TRBD2. The CDR3 consists of 15 residues. Trimming at V came to 2 bases and at J to 6 bases, leaving 7 bases not matched to a gene. Per the germline V gene, CDR1 is MNHEY and CDR2 is SMNVEV (reference sequence). The CDR3 nucleotides are TGTGCCAGCAGTTTAAGCGGGAGGGCCGTTTCCGAGCAGTACTTC. This gives the protein CASSLSGRAVSEQYF.

The V gene is TRBV27, the J gene TRBJ2-7; 8 nucleotides match TRBD1. The germline V gene encodes CDR1 MNHEY and CDR2 SMNVEV (reference sequence). The CDR3 totals 14 residues. The J segment lost 5 bases and the V segment lost 0 bases, leaving 3 bases of the junction unmatched. CDR3 sequence reads: CASSLSQGVNEQYF. In nucleotides, the CDR3 is TGTGCCAGCAGTTTATCACAGGGGGTAAACGAGCAGTACTTC.

The chain has TRBV6-5 and TRBJ1-2, with D uncertain. Per germline, CDR1 MNHEY and CDR2 SVGAGI. Trimming removed 4 bases from V and 6 bases from J, with 15 bases in between. This CDR3 has 14 amino acids. The CDR3 DNA reads TGTGCCAGCAGTTTTACGTATGGGTTAGATGGCTACACCTTC. Protein sequence: CASSFTYGLDGYTF.

The chain links TRBV10-1 to TRBJ2-7; 9 nucleotides agree with TRBD2. With 4 bases clipped from V and 4 bases from J, the junction kept 5 bases outside the gene matches. Looked up from germline, CDR1 is WNHNN and CDR2 is SYGVQD (reference sequence). The CDR3 length is 14 residues. CDR3 nucleotide sequence: TGCGCCAGCAGTGCTGTGACTAGCGGTTACGAGCAGTACTTC. This sequence encodes CASSAVTSGYEQYF.

This sequence joins TRBV5-1 and TRBJ2-5, with 7 positions matching TRBD2. This CDR3 comprises 15 residues. Trimming removed 1 base from V and 5 bases from J; junction bases left unmatched: 8. Germline CDR1 is SGHRS and CDR2 is YFSETQ. The CDR3 DNA is TGCGCCAGCAGCTTGTGGGGCGGGAGTTCGGAGACCCAGTACTTC. It yields the protein CASSLWGGSSETQYF.

The chain has TRBV28 and TRBJ2-7, with 7 bases lining up with TRBD1. The CDR3 runs to 14 residues. Germline values: CDR1 MDHEN, CDR2 SYDVKM. Trimming took 5 bases from V and 4 from J; bases not matched to a gene: 8. The CDR3 coding sequence is TGTGCCAGCAGTGGACTTACAGGGGAATACGAGCAGTACTTC. Translated: CASSGLTGEYEQYF.

The chain links TRBV28 to TRBJ2-4, with TRBD1 matching over 9 bases. The CDR3 spans 16 residues. CDR1 and CDR2 (germline): MDHEN, SYDVKM. V gave up 5 bases and J gave up 9 bases; unmatched junction bases: 14. The CDR3 is CASSPLSHRGRIIQYF. Written as DNA, the CDR3 is TGTGCCAGCAGTCCCCTCTCCCACAGGGGGCGCATCATTCAGTACTTC.

The chain couples TRBV10-3 to TRBJ1-1; tentative D call: TRBD1 (5 bases). The V end was cut by 4 bases, the J end by 7 bases, with 7 bases between. Germline loops: CDR1 ENHRY, CDR2 SYGVKD. The CDR3 totals 11 residues. The CDR3 coding sequence is TGTGCCATCAGTGGACAGCGTGAAGCTTTCTTT. Residues: CAISGQREAFF.

This clone was seen only once. The chain is built from TRBV19 and TRBJ2-5, with D perhaps TRBD2 (6 bases). Germline V lookup: CDR1 LNHDA, CDR2 SQIVND (reference sequence). There are 19 residues in the CDR3. The ends were cut back, 3 bases at V and 5 bases at J, with 28 bases in the middle. The CDR3 region is CASSISQFSATAGRETQYF. CDR3 coding DNA: TGTGCCAGTAGTATCTCCCAATTCTCGGCAACGGCGGGGAGGGAGACCCAGTACTTC.

CDR3 sequence reads: CASSWASGSAGELFF. The CDR3 nucleotides read TGCGCCAGCAGCTGGGCCAGCGGGAGCGCCGGGGAGCTGTTTTTT. This chain joins TRBV4-3 and TRBJ2-2; TRBD2 agrees at 8 bases. The V and J ends lost 5 bases and 6 bases, in that order; junction bases with no gene match: 8. The CDR3 is made up of 15 amino acids. The germline V gene encodes CDR1 LGHNA and CDR2 YSLEER.

A remark on this clone: Other nucleotide sequences in the sample specify the same CDR3. This rearrangement joins TRBV7-3 to TRBJ2-1; D remains unclear. This CDR3 is built from 15 residues. The germline CDR1 and CDR2 sequences are SGHTA and FQGTGA. V was clipped by 0 bases and J by 1 base, with 7 bases between them. Written as DNA, the CDR3 is TGTGCCAGCAGCTTAACGCTGGGGTCCTACAATGAGCAGTTCTTC. Translation: CASSLTLGSYNEQFF.

The chain couples TRBV7-2 to TRBJ1-3; D possibly corresponds to TRBD1 (6 bases). Germline CDR1 is SGHTA and CDR2 is FQGNSA. Deletions cut 1 base from V and 3 bases from J, with 10 bases between. This CDR3 contains 15 residues. CDR3 loop: CASSLGGGGGNTIYF. The CDR3 DNA sequence: TGTGCCAGCAGCTTAGGAGGGGGTGGTGGAAACACCATATATTTT.

The chain carries TRBV19 and TRBJ2-3; D gene unclear. V lost 3 bases to trimming and J lost 3 bases, with 13 bases between them. The length of the CDR3 is 15 residues. Germline assignment: CDR1 LNHDA and CDR2 SQIVND (reference sequence). CDR3 amino acids: CASSMRGGRTDTQYF. For the CDR3, the DNA is TGTGCCAGTAGTATGAGAGGCGGAAGGACAGATACGCAGTATTTT. Complete variable domain (other parts from reference TRBV19 and TRBJ2-3): DGGITQSPKYLFRKEGQNVTLSCEQNLNHDAMYWYRQDPGQGLRLIYYSQIVNDFQKGDIAEGYSVSREKKESFPLTVTSAQKNPTAFYLCASSMRGGRTDTQYFGPGTRLTVL.

The J gene is TRBJ1-2, the V gene TRBV5-4; 10 bases agree with TRBD1. V lost 4 bases and J lost 7; bases outside the gene matches: 7. The CDR3 extends over 14 amino acids. Germline V CDR1 and CDR2: SGHNT, YYREEE (reference sequence). This CDR3 reads CASSRPGQGPGYTF. The CDR3 nucleotides read TGTGCCAGCAGCCGACCGGGACAGGGGCCTGGCTACACCTTC.

This chain connects TRBV30 to TRBJ1-1, with no clear D. The CDR3 spans 12 residues. Germline assignment: CDR1 GTSNPN and CDR2 SVGIG (reference sequence). The V gene lost 4 bases and the J gene lost 1 base, with 7 bases spanning the gap. CDR3 DNA sequence: TGTGCCTGGAATTGGGGGAACACTGAAGCTTTCTTT. Its translation is CAWNWGNTEAFF.

The rearrangement joins TRBV6-1 to TRBJ1-2; D gene ambiguous. CDR1 and CDR2 from the germline V gene are MNHNS and SASEGT. Trimming cost V 5 bases and J 5 bases, with 12 bases left between them. The CDR3 loop spans 13 amino acids. Written as DNA, the CDR3 is TGTGCCAGCAGTCGCGGCAGTTTGTATGGCTACACCTTC. Protein: CASSRGSLYGYTF.

As regards this clone: Other DNA sequences in this sample translate to the same CDR3. The chain combines TRBV7-9 with TRBJ2-7; D remains ambiguous. There are 13 residues in the CDR3. Trimming took off 0 bases at V and 3 bases at J, with 6 bases between the two ends. The V gene's germline CDR1 is SEHNR and CDR2 FQNEAQ (reference sequence). DNA of the CDR3: TGTGCCAGCAGCTTAGCGGGCAGCTACGAGCAGTACTTC. This codes for CASSLAGSYEQYF. Filled out from reference TRBV7-9 and TRBJ2-7, the complete variable domain reads DTGVSQNPRHKITKRGQNVTFRCDPISEHNRLYWYRQTLGQGPEFLTYFQNEAQLEKSRLLSDRFSAERPKGSFSTLEIQRTEQGDSAMYLCASSLAGSYEQYFGPGTRLTVT.

The chain recombines TRBV19 with TRBJ1-5, with a possible D match to TRBD1 (5 bases). Trimming shortened V by 3 bases and J by 7 bases, and 13 bases separated the two germline ends. Germline V gene data show CDR1 as LNHDA and CDR2 as SQIVND (reference sequence). CDR3 length: 14 residues. CDR3 coding DNA: TGTGCCAGTAGTATCGGGGGAGCTGGCCAGCCCCAGCATTTT. Its protein product is CASSIGGAGQPQHF.

The rearrangement uses TRBV6-6 and TRBJ1-5; D gene ambiguous. Trimming stripped 6 bases from V and 4 bases from J, with 7 bases between. Germline lookup yields CDR1 MNHNY and CDR2 SVGAGI (reference sequence). The CDR3 contains 12 residues. This CDR3 is CASSPLNQPQHF. CDR3 in DNA: TGTGCCAGCAGCCCACTAAATCAGCCCCAGCATTTT.

This clone was seen just once. The CDR3 region is CASSEGLGLARMAQYF. In DNA, the CDR3 is TGTGCCAGCAGTGAGGGTTTGGGACTGGCTCGTATGGCGCAGTATTTT. The chain carries TRBV6-1 and TRBJ2-3, with D possibly being TRBD2 (6 bases). CDR1 is MNHNS and CDR2 is SASEGT in the germline V gene. The CDR3 is made up of 16 amino acids. Trimming took off 3 bases at V and 10 bases at J, with 23 bases between the two ends.

The V gene is TRBV7-9, the J gene TRBJ1-2; D call uncertain. The CDR3 runs 13 residues. V lost 6 bases, J lost 8 bases, and 16 bases lay in between. Germline V gene lookup returns CDR1 SEHNR and CDR2 FQNEAQ (reference sequence). CDR3 loop: CASSSRPVDGYTF. The CDR3 DNA follows: TGTGCCAGCAGTTCGAGACCGGTGGACGGCTACACCTTC.

The chain couples TRBV28 to TRBJ2-7, with no clear D. Trimming stripped 5 bases from V and 3 bases from J, with 20 bases between. CDR3 length: 16 amino acids. CDR1 MDHEN and CDR2 SYDVKM come from the germline V gene. CDR3 protein: CASSHWTAESHYEQYF. The CDR3 nucleotides are TGTGCCAGCAGTCACTGGACGGCAGAGTCTCACTACGAGCAGTACTTC.

This clone showed up many times. This chain links TRBV7-8 with TRBJ2-7; 7 nucleotides match TRBD2. With V trimmed by 5 bases and J by 0 bases, 13 bases remained unmatched. Germline CDR1 is SGHVS and CDR2 is FQNEAQ. This CDR3 spans 17 amino acids. CDR3 amino acids: CASSGSTTSDSSYEQYF. In DNA form, the CDR3 reads TGTGCCAGCAGCGGATCGACAACTAGCGATAGCTCCTACGAGCAGTACTTC.

The chain recombines TRBV13 with TRBJ2-5; 7 bases align to TRBD2. V lost 1 base and J lost 5; bases outside the gene matches: 1. The germline V gene encodes CDR1 PRHDT and CDR2 FYEKMQ (reference sequence). This CDR3 contains 13 residues. DNA of the CDR3: TGTGCCAGCAGCTTAGTGGGGGGGGAGACCCAGTACTTC. Protein: CASSLVGGETQYF.